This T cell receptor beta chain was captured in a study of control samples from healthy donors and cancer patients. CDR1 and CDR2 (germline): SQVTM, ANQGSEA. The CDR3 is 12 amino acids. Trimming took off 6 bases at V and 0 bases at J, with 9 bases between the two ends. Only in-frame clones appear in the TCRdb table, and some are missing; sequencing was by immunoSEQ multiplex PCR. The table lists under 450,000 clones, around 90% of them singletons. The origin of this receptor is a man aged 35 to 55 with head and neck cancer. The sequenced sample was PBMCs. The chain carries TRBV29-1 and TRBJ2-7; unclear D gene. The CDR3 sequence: CSVAYSSYEQYF. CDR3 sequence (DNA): TGCAGCGTCGCGTACAGCTCCTACGAGCAGTACTTC.